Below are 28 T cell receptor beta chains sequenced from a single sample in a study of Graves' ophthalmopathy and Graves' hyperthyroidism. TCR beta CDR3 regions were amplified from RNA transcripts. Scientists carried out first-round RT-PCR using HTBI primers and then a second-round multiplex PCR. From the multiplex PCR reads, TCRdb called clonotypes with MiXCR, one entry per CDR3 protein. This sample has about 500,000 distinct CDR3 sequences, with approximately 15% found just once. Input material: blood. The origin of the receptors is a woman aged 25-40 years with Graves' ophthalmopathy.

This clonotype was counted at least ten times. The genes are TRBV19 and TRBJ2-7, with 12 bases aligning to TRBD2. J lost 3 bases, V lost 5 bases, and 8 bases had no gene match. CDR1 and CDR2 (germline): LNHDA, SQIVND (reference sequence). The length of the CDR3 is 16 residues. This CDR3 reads CASSPGLAGTDYEQYF. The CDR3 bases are TGTGCCAGTAGTCCCGGACTAGCGGGGACCGACTACGAGCAGTACTTC.

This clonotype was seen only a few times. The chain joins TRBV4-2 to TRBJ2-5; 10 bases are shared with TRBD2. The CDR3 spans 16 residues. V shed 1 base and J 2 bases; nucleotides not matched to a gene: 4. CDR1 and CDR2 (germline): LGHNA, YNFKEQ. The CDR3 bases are TGTGCCAGCAGCCAAGGGTCTAGCGGGAGTCAAGAGACCCAGTACTTC. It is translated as CASSQGSSGSQETQYF.

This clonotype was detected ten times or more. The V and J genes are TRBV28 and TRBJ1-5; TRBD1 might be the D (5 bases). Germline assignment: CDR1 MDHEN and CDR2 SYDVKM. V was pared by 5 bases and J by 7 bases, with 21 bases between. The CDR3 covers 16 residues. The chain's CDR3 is CASSPRGRGTWQPQHF. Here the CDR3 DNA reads TGTGCCAGCAGTCCCCGTGGTAGGGGAACTTGGCAGCCCCAGCATTTT.

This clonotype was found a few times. CDR3 sequence reads: CASSFTRDSNTEAFF. As DNA, the CDR3 is TGTGCCAGCAGCTTCACCCGGGACTCGAACACTGAAGCTTTCTTT. The chain recombines TRBV7-6 with TRBJ1-1; D might be TRBD1 (5 bases). Germline V gene lookup returns CDR1 SGHVS and CDR2 FNYEAQ. The length of the CDR3 is 15 residues. Deletions cut 3 bases from V and 1 base from J, with 12 bases between.

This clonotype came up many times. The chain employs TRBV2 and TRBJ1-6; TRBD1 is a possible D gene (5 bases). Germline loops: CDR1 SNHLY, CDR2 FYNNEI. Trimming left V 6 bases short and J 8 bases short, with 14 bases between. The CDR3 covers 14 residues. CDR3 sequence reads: CASRSRGGYSPLHF. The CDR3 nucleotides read TGTGCCAGCAGGTCCCGCGGGGGATATTCACCCCTCCACTTT.

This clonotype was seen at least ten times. CDR3 sequence: CSARTVRNSPLHF. In DNA form, the CDR3 reads TGCAGTGCTAGGACAGTTCGTAATTCACCCCTCCACTTT. This chain links TRBV20-1 with TRBJ1-6, with D possibly TRBD1 on 5 matching bases. The CDR3 sequence is 13 residues long. Germline V gene data show CDR1 as DFQATT and CDR2 as SNEGSKA (reference sequence). Trimming took 3 bases from V and 6 from J, leaving 9 bases between them.

The CDR3 loop reads CASSESASSEAFF. The DNA for the CDR3 is TGCGCCAGCAGTGAGTCTGCTAGCTCTGAAGCTTTCTTT. This sequence joins TRBV10-1 and TRBJ1-1; D gene unclear. V was shortened by 0 bases and J by 6 bases, with 8 bases between the two germline ends. Germline V gene data show CDR1 as WNHNN and CDR2 as SYGVQD (reference sequence). The CDR3 contains 13 residues.

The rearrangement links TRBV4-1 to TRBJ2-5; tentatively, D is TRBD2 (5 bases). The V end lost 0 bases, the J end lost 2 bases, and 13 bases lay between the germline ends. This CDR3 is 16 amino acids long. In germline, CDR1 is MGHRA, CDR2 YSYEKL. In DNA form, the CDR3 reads TGCGCCAGCAGCCAAGAGTCTGGTAGGACTCAAGAGACCCAGTACTTC. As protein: CASSQESGRTQETQYF.

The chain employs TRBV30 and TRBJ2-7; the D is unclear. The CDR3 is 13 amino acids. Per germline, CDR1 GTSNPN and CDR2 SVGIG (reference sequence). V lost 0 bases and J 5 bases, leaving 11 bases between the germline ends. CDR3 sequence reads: CAWSVIQRHEQYF. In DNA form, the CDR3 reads TGTGCCTGGAGTGTAATACAGAGACACGAGCAGTACTTC.

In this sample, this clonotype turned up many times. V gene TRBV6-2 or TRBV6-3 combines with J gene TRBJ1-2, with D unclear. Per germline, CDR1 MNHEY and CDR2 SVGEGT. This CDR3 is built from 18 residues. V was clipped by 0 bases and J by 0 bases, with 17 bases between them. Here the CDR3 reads CASSYSRSSSTTNYGYTF. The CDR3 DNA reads TGTGCCAGCAGTTACTCGAGGAGCAGTTCGACGACTAACTATGGCTACACCTTC.

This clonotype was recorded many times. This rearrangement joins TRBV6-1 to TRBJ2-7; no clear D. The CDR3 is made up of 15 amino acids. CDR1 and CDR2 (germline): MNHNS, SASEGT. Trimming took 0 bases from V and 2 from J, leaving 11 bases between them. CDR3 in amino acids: CASSEAHPAPYEQYF. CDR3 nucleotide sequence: TGTGCCAGCAGTGAAGCGCATCCAGCGCCCTACGAGCAGTACTTC.

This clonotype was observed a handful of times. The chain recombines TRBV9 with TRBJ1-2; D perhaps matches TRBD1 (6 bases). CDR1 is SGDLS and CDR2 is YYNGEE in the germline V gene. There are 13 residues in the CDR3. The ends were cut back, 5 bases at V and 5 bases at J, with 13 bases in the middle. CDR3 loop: CASRGHNPYGYTF. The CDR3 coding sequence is TGTGCCAGCAGGGGACACAATCCTTATGGCTACACCTTC.

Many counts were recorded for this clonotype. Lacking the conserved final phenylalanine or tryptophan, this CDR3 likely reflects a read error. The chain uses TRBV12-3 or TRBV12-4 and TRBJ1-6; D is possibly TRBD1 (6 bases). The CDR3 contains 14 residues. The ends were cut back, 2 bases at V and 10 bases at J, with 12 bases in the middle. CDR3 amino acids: CASSLRQGSSPLHL. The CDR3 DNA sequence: TGTGCCAGCAGTTTAAGGCAGGGGTCGTCACCCCTCCACCTT.

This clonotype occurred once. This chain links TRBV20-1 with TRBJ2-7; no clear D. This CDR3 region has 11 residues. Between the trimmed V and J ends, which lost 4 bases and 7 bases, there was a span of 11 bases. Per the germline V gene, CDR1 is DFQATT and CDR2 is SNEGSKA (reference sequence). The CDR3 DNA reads TGCAGTGCTACTTGGTACGGGGAGCAGTACTTC. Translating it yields CSATWYGEQYF.

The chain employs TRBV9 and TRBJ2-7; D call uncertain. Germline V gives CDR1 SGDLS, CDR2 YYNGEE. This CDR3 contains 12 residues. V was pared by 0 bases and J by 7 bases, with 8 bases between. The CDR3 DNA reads TGTGCCAGCAGCGTAGATTCACAGGAGCAGTACTTC. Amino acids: CASSVDSQEQYF.

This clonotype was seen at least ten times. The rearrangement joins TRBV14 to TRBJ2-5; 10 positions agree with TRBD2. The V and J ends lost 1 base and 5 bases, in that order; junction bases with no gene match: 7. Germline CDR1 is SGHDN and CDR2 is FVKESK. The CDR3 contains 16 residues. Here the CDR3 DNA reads TGTGCCAGCAGCCAAGGAGGCGCTAGCGGGAGCGAGACCCAGTACTTC. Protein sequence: CASSQGGASGSETQYF.

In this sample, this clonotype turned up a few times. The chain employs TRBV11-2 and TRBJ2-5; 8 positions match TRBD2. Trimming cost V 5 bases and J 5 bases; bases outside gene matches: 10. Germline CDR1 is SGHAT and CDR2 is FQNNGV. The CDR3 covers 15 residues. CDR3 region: CASSAAPGLEETQYF. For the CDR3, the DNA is TGTGCCAGCAGCGCAGCACCGGGACTAGAGGAGACCCAGTACTTC. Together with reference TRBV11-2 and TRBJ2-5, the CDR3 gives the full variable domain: EAGVAQSPRYKIIEKRQSVAFWCNPISGHATLYWYQQILGQGPKLLIQFQNNGVVDDSQLPKDRFSAERLKGVDSTLKIQPAKLEDSAVYLCASSAAPGLEETQYFGPGTRLLVL.

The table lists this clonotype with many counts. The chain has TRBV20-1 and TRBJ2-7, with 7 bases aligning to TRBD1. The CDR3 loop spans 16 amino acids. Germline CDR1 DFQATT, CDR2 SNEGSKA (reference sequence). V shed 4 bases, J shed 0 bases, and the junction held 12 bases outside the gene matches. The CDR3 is CSAMAPGQRSSYEQYF. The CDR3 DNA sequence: TGCAGTGCTATGGCTCCGGGACAGAGAAGCTCCTACGAGCAGTACTTC.

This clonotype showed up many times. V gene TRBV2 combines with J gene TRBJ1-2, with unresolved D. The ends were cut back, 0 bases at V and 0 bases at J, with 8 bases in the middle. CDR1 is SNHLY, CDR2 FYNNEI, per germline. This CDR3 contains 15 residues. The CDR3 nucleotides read TGTGCCAGCAGTGAAGCGCTTTTTCCTAACTATGGCTACACCTTC. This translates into CASSEALFPNYGYTF. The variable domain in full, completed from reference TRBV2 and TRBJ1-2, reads EPEVTQTPSHQVTQMGQEVILRCVPISNHLYFYWYRQILGQKVEFLVSFYNNEISEKSEIFDDQFSVERPDGSNFTLKIRSTKLEDSAMYFCASSEALFPNYGYTFGSGTRLTVV.

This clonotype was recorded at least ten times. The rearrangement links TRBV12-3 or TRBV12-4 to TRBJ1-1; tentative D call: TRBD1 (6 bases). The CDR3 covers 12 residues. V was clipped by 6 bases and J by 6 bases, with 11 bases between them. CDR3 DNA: TGTGCCAGCAGCCGAGACAGGCCTGAAGCTTTCTTT. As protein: CASSRDRPEAFF.

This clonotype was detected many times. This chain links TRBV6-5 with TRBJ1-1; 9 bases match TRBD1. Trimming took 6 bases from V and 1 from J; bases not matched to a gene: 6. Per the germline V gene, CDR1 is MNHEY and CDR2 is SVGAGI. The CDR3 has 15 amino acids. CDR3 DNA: TGTGCCAGCAGCTTTACAGGGGGCAGGAACACTGAAGCTTTCTTT. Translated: CASSFTGGRNTEAFF.

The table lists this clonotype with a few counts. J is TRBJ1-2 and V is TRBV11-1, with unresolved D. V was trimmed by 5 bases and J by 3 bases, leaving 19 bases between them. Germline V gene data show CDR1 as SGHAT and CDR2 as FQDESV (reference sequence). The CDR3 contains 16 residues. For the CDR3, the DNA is TGTGCCAGCAGCCGAGGTCCGGCCCGCGCAGACTATGGCTACACCTTC. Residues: CASSRGPARADYGYTF.

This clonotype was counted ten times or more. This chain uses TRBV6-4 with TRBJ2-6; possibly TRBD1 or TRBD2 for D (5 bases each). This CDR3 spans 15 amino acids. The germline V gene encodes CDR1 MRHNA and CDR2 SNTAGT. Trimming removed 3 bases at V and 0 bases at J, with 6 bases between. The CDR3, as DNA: TGTGCCAGCAGTGATGGGGGCTCTGGGGCCAACGTCCTGACTTTC. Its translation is CASSDGGSGANVLTF.

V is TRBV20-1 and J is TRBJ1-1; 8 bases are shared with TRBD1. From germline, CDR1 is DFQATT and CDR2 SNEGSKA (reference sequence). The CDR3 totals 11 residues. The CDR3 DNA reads TGCAGACCGACAGGGGCCTTTGAAGCTTTCTTT. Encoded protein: CRPTGAFEAFF.

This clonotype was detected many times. The CDR3 region has the DNA TGTGCCAGCAGTTCGTTATATGGCGATGGCTACACCTTC. It encodes CASSSLYGDGYTF. V and J are TRBV12-3 or TRBV12-4 and TRBJ1-2, with no clear D. This CDR3 region has 13 residues. V gave up 4 bases and J gave up 6 bases, with 12 bases separating them.

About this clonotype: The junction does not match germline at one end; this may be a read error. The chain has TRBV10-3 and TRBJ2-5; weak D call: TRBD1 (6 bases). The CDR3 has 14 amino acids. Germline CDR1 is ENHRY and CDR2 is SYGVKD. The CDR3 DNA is TGTGCCATCAGTAGAGGGGGACACCAAGAGACCCGGTACTTC. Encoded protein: CAISRGGHQETRYF.

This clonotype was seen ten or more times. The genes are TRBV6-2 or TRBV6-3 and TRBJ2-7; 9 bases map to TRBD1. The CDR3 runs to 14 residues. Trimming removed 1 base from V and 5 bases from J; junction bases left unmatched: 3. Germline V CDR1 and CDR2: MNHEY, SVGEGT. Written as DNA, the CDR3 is TGTGCCAGCAGTTACTGGACAGGGGTGGACGAGCAGTACTTC. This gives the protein CASSYWTGVDEQYF.

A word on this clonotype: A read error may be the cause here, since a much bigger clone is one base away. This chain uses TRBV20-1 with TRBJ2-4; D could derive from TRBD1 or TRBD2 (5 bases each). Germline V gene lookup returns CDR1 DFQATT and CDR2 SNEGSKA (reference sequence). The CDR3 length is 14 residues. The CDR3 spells CSASDSLANNIQYF. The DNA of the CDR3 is TGCAGTGCTAGTGACAGCCTAGCCAATAACATTCAGTACTTC.